One and the same sample provided the 28 T cell receptor beta chains below, sequenced in a study of human T cells and chemical hapten exposure. The time point denotes: patch test 1, 2 weeks after DPC sensitization. As to treatment: therapeutic diphenylcyclopropenone sensitization with weekly scalp DPC. Each CDR3 protein gets one entry after TCRdb re-called the RACE reads with MiXCR. The sample consists of around 190,000 distinct CDR3 sequences, 20% to 25% of them appearing once. This specimen consisted of whole blood, obtained in connection with sensitization to the hapten diphenylcyclopropenone (DPC). Every receptor here comes from a woman aged 45 to 65 with alopecia areata. Some clones in this sample may be carry-over from other donors' samples.

This clonotype occurred a few times. For the CDR3, the DNA is TGTGCCAGCAGCACAAGAGGGGGCACCTACGAGCAGTACTTC. Translated, it gives CASSTRGGTYEQYF. This chain connects TRBV7-9 to TRBJ2-7; 7 bases fit TRBD1. Trimming at V came to 5 bases and at J to 2 bases, leaving 6 bases not matched to a gene. Germline loops: CDR1 SEHNR, CDR2 FQNEAQ (reference sequence). This CDR3 is 14 amino acids long.

This clonotype was counted a few times. The chain employs TRBV20-1 and TRBJ1-1; possible D gene TRBD1, 5 bases. V shed 5 bases and J shed 0 bases, with 16 bases lying between them. Germline V gene data show CDR1 as DFQATT and CDR2 as SNEGSKA (reference sequence). CDR3 length: 15 amino acids. CDR3 sequence reads: CSAGSGRGMNTEAFF. The CDR3 DNA reads TGCAGTGCTGGGTCGGGGCGGGGGATGAACACTGAAGCTTTCTTT.

This clonotype was observed a handful of times. The chain uses TRBV7-7 and TRBJ2-2; D is ambiguous. The CDR3 contains 12 residues. V shed 5 bases and J shed 7 bases, with 8 bases lying between them. Germline CDR1 SSHAT, CDR2 FNYEAQ (reference sequence). CDR3: CASSPMGGELFF. The CDR3 nucleotides read TGTGCCAGCAGCCCGATGGGCGGGGAGCTGTTTTTT.

In nucleotides, the CDR3 is TGTGCCAGTAAAGGGAACGGGGCCAACGTCCTGACTTTC. Amino acids: CASKGNGANVLTF. The chain has TRBV19 and TRBJ2-6; no clear D. There are 13 residues in the CDR3. Germline values: CDR1 LNHDA, CDR2 SQIVND (reference sequence). V dropped 7 bases and J dropped 4 bases, with 8 bases sitting between them.

This sequence joins TRBV29-1 and TRBJ2-4; 8 bases fit TRBD2. The CDR3 length is 12 residues. V shed 4 bases, J shed 10 bases, and the junction held 6 bases outside the gene matches. Germline V gene data show CDR1 as SQVTM and CDR2 as ANQGSEA. CDR3 sequence reads: CSVVNAGGIQYF. CDR3 in DNA: TGCAGCGTTGTTAACGCGGGAGGTATTCAGTACTTC.

A remark on this clonotype: Germline is not matched at one junction end, which may reflect a read error. The chain employs TRBV15 and TRBJ2-2; no clear D gene. Germline-derived CDR1 and CDR2 are LNHNV and YYDKDF (reference sequence). CDR3 size: 11 residues. CDR3 coding DNA: TGTTCCACCAGCAGGCTAGGGGAGCTGTTTTTT. The encoded protein is CSTSRLGELFF.

The chain combines TRBV9 with TRBJ2-2; TRBD2 matches 13 bases. The CDR3 has 15 amino acids. The germline V gene encodes CDR1 SGDLS and CDR2 YYNGEE. Losses at the gene ends were 7 bases for V and 4 bases for J; bases not matched to a gene: 4. The CDR3 DNA is TGTGCCAGCGAGCGACTAGCGGGAGGCACCGGGGAGCTGTTTTTT. Translating gives CASERLAGGTGELFF.

The chain combines TRBV5-1 with TRBJ2-1; 11 nucleotides align to TRBD2. Germline CDR1 and CDR2: SGHRS and YFSETQ. The CDR3 extends over 14 amino acids. V trimming: 2 bases; J trimming: 7 bases; junction bases outside the gene matches: 2. CDR3 bases: TGCGCCAGCAGCTTCGCTAGCGGGAGGAATGAGCAGTTCTTC. This translates into CASSFASGRNEQFF.

The V gene is TRBV10-3, the J gene TRBJ2-5; D is undetermined. The CDR3 has 14 residues. V shed 4 bases and J shed 0 bases, with 9 bases lying between them. Germline V gene lookup returns CDR1 ENHRY and CDR2 SYGVKD. CDR3 nucleotides: TGTGCCATCAGTGTGGGCAGAGACCAAGAGACCCAGTACTTC. Its protein is CAISVGRDQETQYF.

The chain uses TRBV5-1 and TRBJ2-7; no clear D. Germline assignment: CDR1 SGHRS and CDR2 YFSETQ. The CDR3 consists of 12 residues. V gave up 5 bases and J gave up 6 bases, with 12 bases separating them. In DNA form, the CDR3 reads TGCGCCAGCAGTGAAGGCCAGTTCGAGCAGTACTTC. Protein product: CASSEGQFEQYF. Full variable domain (remainder filled in from reference TRBV5-1 and TRBJ2-7): KAGVTQTPRYLIKTRGQQVTLSCSPISGHRSVSWYQQTPGQGLQFLFEYFSETQRNKGNFPGRFSGRQFSNSRSEMNVSTLELGDSALYLCASSEGQFEQYFGPGTRLTVT.

This clonotype was picked up a small number of times. The rearrangement uses TRBV24-1 and TRBJ2-3, with 10 bases aligning to TRBD2. The V segment lost 3 bases and the J segment 2 bases; nucleotides outside the gene matches: 7. CDR1 is KGHDR and CDR2 is SFDVKD in the germline V gene. CDR3 length: 17 amino acids. Here the CDR3 reads CATSDPPAGGYTDTQYF. The CDR3 DNA reads TGTGCCACCAGTGATCCCCCAGCGGGAGGGTACACAGATACGCAGTATTTT.

This chain uses TRBV5-1 with TRBJ2-3; D gene uncertain. V lost 3 bases and J lost 3, with 8 bases in between. The CDR3 is 13 residues long. CDR1 and CDR2 (germline): SGHRS, YFSETQ. CDR3 region: CASSSQTTDTQYF. For the CDR3, the DNA is TGCGCCAGCAGCTCCCAGACGACAGATACGCAGTATTTT.

In its sample, this clonotype was seen a few times. The CDR3 DNA sequence: TGCAGTGCTAGCCTGACTAGCGGGAGGTGGGGTGAGCAGTTCTTC. Its translation: CSASLTSGRWGEQFF. The chain recombines TRBV20-1 with TRBJ2-1, with 13 bases lining up with TRBD2. J lost 9 bases, V lost 3 bases, and 8 bases had no gene match. The CDR3 contains 15 residues. Germline V gene data show CDR1 as DFQATT and CDR2 as SNEGSKA (reference sequence).

This chain uses TRBV5-1 with TRBJ2-1; D might be TRBD1 or TRBD2, each matching 5 bases. In germline, CDR1 is SGHRS, CDR2 YFSETQ. The CDR3 loop spans 16 amino acids. Trimming removed 1 base at V and 0 bases at J, with 11 bases between. DNA of the CDR3: TGCGCCAGCAGCTTGTCCGGGACCCTCTCCTACAATGAGCAGTTCTTC. It is translated as CASSLSGTLSYNEQFF. Full variable domain (rest looked up from reference TRBV5-1 and TRBJ2-1): KAGVTQTPRYLIKTRGQQVTLSCSPISGHRSVSWYQQTPGQGLQFLFEYFSETQRNKGNFPGRFSGRQFSNSRSEMNVSTLELGDSALYLCASSLSGTLSYNEQFFGPGTRLTVL.

The rearrangement links TRBV10-1 to TRBJ1-6, with 7 nucleotides matching TRBD1. Germline lookup yields CDR1 WNHNN and CDR2 SYGVQD (reference sequence). The CDR3 is made up of 14 amino acids. The V and J ends lost 5 bases and 5 bases, in that order; junction bases with no gene match: 3. CDR3 nucleotides: TGCGCCAGCAGTATGGGACAGAATAATTCACCCCTCCACTTT. Its translation: CASSMGQNNSPLHF.

The chain links TRBV7-9 to TRBJ2-3; 8 bases are shared with TRBD2. Trimming cost V 7 bases and J 5 bases; bases outside gene matches: 5. This CDR3 region has 13 residues. CDR1 and CDR2 (germline): SEHNR, FQNEAQ (reference sequence). CDR3 in DNA: TGTGCCAGCAAGAGCGGGAGTAGAGATACGCAGTATTTT. It encodes CASKSGSRDTQYF.

This clonotype was found a few times. The rearrangement uses TRBV14 and TRBJ2-3; tentatively, D is TRBD1 (6 bases). The CDR3 has 14 amino acids. With 1 base removed from V and 4 bases from J, the gap between germline ends came to 9 bases. Germline lookup yields CDR1 SGHDN and CDR2 FVKESK. CDR3 amino acids: CASSQVQGADTQYF. CDR3 nucleotides: TGTGCCAGCAGCCAAGTACAGGGAGCAGATACGCAGTATTTT. Looking up the rest from reference TRBV14 and TRBJ2-3 gives the full variable domain: EAGVTQFPSHSVIEKGQTVTLRCDPISGHDNLYWYRRVMGKEIKFLLHFVKESKQDESGMPNNRFLAERTGGTYSTLKVQPAELEDSGVYFCASSQVQGADTQYFGPGTRLTVL.

V gene TRBV7-9 combines with J gene TRBJ2-2, with TRBD1 identical over 7 bases. J lost 0 bases, V lost 7 bases, and 5 bases had no gene match. The germline gives CDR1 SEHNR, CDR2 FQNEAQ (reference sequence). The CDR3 spans 15 residues. The chain's CDR3 is CASTQTGANTGELFF. The CDR3 DNA is TGTGCCAGCACCCAAACAGGGGCGAACACCGGGGAGCTGTTTTTT.

This clonotype has a handful of counts. The chain couples TRBV7-8 to TRBJ2-5, with 7 bases identical to TRBD1. Trimming took 5 bases from V and 6 from J; bases not matched to a gene: 6. Germline V gene data show CDR1 as SGHVS and CDR2 as FQNEAQ. The CDR3 has 13 residues. CDR3: CASSPQTGKTQYF. CDR3 in DNA: TGTGCCAGCAGCCCCCAGACAGGGAAGACCCAGTACTTC.

The rearrangement uses TRBV20-1 and TRBJ2-5; D assignment may be TRBD1 or TRBD2 (5 bases each). Germline V gene data show CDR1 as DFQATT and CDR2 as SNEGSKA (reference sequence). With 6 bases removed from V and 2 bases from J, the gap between germline ends came to 19 bases. CDR3 length equals 15 residues. In nucleotides, the CDR3 is TGCAGTGCAACCGGGGCAAGGATCGATCAAGAGACCCAGTACTTC. Protein product: CSATGARIDQETQYF.

This clonotype was counted a few times. The J gene is TRBJ2-5, the V gene TRBV12-3 or TRBV12-4; tentative D call: TRBD2 (5 bases). The CDR3 contains 12 residues. Trimming removed 3 bases at V and 9 bases at J, with 11 bases between. The CDR3 region is CASSFEGMAQYF. For the CDR3, the DNA is TGTGCCAGCAGTTTCGAGGGAATGGCCCAGTACTTC.

This clonotype was seen a handful of times. Here the CDR3 reads CASSTLGGAHEAFF. The CDR3, as DNA: TGTGCCAGCAGTACTCTCGGGGGGGCTCATGAAGCTTTCTTT. The J gene is TRBJ1-1, the V gene TRBV2, with a tentative D call TRBD1 (6 bases). CDR3 length: 14 residues. V shed 5 bases and J shed 7 bases, with 17 bases lying between them. Germline CDR1 SNHLY, CDR2 FYNNEI.

This chain joins TRBV7-2 and TRBJ2-1; 9 bases are shared with TRBD1. The V gene end was trimmed by 7 bases and the J gene end by 5 bases; junction bases not matched to a gene: 9. Germline lookup yields CDR1 SGHTA and CDR2 FQGNSA. The CDR3 has 15 amino acids. DNA for the CDR3: TGTGCCAGCACGTCCTGGGACAGGGTGCACAATGAGCAGTTCTTC. Its protein product is CASTSWDRVHNEQFF. The whole variable domain, remainder taken from reference TRBV7-2 and TRBJ2-1, is GAGVSQSPSNKVTEKGKDVELRCDPISGHTALYWYRQSLGQGLEFLIYFQGNSAPDKSGLPSDRFSAERTGGSVSTLTIQRTQQEDSAVYLCASTSWDRVHNEQFFGPGTRLTVL.

V gene TRBV20-1 combines with J gene TRBJ1-2; 10 bases are a match to TRBD1. The CDR3 totals 13 residues. V was pared by 0 bases and J by 8 bases, with 3 bases of the junction left unmatched. Germline V gives CDR1 DFQATT, CDR2 SNEGSKA (reference sequence). In DNA form, the CDR3 reads TGCAGTGCTAGAGAGACAGGGGGCTACGGCTACACCTTC. Amino acid sequence: CSARETGGYGYTF.

This clonotype was counted between two and nine times. The chain combines TRBV5-1 with TRBJ2-2; D might be TRBD2 (6 bases). Trimming cost V 3 bases and J 2 bases, with 11 bases left between them. CDR3 length equals 15 residues. Per germline, CDR1 SGHRS and CDR2 YFSETQ. CDR3 DNA: TGCGCCAGCAGCTCCGGGGGAGAAAACACCGGGGAGCTGTTTTTT. Residues: CASSSGGENTGELFF.

The J gene is TRBJ1-1, the V gene TRBV7-2; D remains unclear. CDR1 is SGHTA, CDR2 FQGNSA, per germline. The CDR3 runs 14 residues. Trimming pared 5 bases from V and 3 bases from J, leaving 13 bases between. For the CDR3, the DNA is TGTGCCAGCAGCCCCCACGCCGTGGACACTGAAGCTTTCTTT. Translating gives CASSPHAVDTEAFF.

V usage is TRBV5-5 and J usage is TRBJ1-5; D may be TRBD1 (5 bases). V lost 5 bases, J lost 9 bases, and 18 bases lay in between. This CDR3 has 14 residues. Germline lookup yields CDR1 SGHKS and CDR2 YYEKEE (reference sequence). CDR3 coding DNA: TGTGCCAGCAGATCGGACATGACCCAGGGGCCCCAGCATTTT. This translates into CASRSDMTQGPQHF.

The sample holds a few counts of this clonotype. The rearrangement links TRBV2 to TRBJ2-1, with 8 bases matching TRBD1. The CDR3 loop spans 15 amino acids. CDR1 SNHLY and CDR2 FYNNEI come from the germline V gene. J gave up 0 bases and V 6 bases, and 4 bases lay outside the gene matches. The CDR3 DNA sequence: TGTGCCAGCAGGGCCGGGACAGGCTCCTACAATGAGCAGTTCTTC. This sequence encodes CASRAGTGSYNEQFF. The full variable domain, rest sourced from reference TRBV2 and TRBJ2-1, is EPEVTQTPSHQVTQMGQEVILRCVPISNHLYFYWYRQILGQKVEFLVSFYNNEISEKSEIFDDQFSVERPDGSNFTLKIRSTKLEDSAMYFCASRAGTGSYNEQFFGPGTRLTVL.